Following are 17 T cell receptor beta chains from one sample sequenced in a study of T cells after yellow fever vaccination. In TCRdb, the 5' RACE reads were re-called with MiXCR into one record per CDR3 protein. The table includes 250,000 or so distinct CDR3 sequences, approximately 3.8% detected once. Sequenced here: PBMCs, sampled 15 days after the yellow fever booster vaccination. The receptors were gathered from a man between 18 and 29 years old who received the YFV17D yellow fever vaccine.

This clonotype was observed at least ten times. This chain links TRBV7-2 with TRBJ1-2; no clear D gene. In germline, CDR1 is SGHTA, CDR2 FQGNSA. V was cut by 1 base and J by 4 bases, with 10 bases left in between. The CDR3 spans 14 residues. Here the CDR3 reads CASSLVGSPYGYTF. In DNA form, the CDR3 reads TGTGCCAGCAGCTTAGTTGGGTCCCCCTATGGCTACACCTTC.

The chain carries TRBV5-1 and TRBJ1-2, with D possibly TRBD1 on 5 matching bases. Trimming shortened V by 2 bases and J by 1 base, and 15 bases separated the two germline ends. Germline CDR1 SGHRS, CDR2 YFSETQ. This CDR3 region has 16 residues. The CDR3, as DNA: TGCGCCAGCAGCTTTAATTCGGGACGGTATAACTATGGCTACACCTTC. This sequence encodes CASSFNSGRYNYGYTF.

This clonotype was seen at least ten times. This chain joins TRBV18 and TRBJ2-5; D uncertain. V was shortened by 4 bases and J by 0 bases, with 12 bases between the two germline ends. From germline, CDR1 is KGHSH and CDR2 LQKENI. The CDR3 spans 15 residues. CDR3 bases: TGTGCCAGCTCACTCATAATAACCAACCAAGAGACCCAGTACTTC. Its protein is CASSLIITNQETQYF.

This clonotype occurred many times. CDR3 DNA: TGTGCCAGCAGCATGGCGGGGGGGTACAATGAGCAGTTCTTC. Translating it yields CASSMAGGYNEQFF. The gene calls are TRBV5-4 and TRBJ2-1, with TRBD2 matching 9 bases. Per the germline V gene, CDR1 is SGHNT and CDR2 is YYREEE (reference sequence). After removal of 4 bases from V and 4 bases from J, the junction contained 3 bases not matched to a gene. The length of the CDR3 is 14 residues.

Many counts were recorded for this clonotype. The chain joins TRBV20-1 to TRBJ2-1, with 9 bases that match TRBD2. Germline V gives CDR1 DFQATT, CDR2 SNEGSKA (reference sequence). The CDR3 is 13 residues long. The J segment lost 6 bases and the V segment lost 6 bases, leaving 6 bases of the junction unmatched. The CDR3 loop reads CSAYLAGFNEQFF. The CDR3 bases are TGCAGTGCCTACCTAGCGGGGTTCAATGAGCAGTTCTTC.

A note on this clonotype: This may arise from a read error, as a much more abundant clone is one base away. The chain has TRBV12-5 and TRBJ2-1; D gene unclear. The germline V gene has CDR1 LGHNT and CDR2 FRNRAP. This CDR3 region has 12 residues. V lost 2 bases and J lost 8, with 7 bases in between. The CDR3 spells CASGLCSYEQFF. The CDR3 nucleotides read TGTGCTAGTGGTTTGTGCAGTTATGAGCAGTTCTTC.

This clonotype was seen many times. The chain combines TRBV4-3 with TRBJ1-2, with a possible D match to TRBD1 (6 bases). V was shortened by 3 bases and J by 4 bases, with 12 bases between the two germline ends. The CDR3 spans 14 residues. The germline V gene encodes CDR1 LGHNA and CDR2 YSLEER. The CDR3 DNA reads TGCGCCAGCAGCCAGCGGGGGCTGAGCTATGGCTACACCTTC. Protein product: CASSQRGLSYGYTF.

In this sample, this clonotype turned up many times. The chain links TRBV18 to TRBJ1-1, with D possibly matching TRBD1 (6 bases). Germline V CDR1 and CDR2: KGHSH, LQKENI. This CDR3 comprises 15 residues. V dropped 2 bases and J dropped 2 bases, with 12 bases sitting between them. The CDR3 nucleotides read TGTGCCAGCTCACCATGGGGGGCTTCAAACACTGAAGCTTTCTTT. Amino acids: CASSPWGASNTEAFF. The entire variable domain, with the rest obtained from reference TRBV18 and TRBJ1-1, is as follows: NAGVMQNPRHLVRRRGQEARLRCSPMKGHSHVYWYRQLPEEGLKFMVYLQKENIIDESGMPKERFSAEFPKEGPSILRIQQVVRGDSAAYFCASSPWGASNTEAFFGQGTRLTVV.

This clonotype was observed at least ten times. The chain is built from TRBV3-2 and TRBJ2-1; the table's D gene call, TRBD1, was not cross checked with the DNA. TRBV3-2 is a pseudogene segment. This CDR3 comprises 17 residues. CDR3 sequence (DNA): TGTGCCAGCAGCCAAGAACGGGGACAGGGGAAAGGGAATGAGCAGTTCTTC. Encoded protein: CASSQERGQGKGNEQFF.

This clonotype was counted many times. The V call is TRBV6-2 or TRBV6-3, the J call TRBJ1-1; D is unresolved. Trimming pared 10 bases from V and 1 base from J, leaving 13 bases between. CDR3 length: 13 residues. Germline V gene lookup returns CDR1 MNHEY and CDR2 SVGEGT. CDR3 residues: CATQDGGNTEAFF. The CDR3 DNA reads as TGTGCCACCCAGGACGGTGGGAACACTGAAGCTTTCTTT.

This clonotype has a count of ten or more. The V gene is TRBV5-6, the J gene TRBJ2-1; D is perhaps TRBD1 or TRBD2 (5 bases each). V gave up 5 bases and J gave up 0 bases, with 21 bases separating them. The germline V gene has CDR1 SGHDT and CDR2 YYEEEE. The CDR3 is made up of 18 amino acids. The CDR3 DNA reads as TGTGCCAGCAGACCACAACGGCCGGGACGTAGCTCCTACAATGAGCAGTTCTTC. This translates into CASRPQRPGRSSYNEQFF.

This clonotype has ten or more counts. CDR3: CASSTPGLGGEQYF. The DNA of the CDR3 is TGTGCCAGCAGCACCCCCGGCTTGGGGGGGGAGCAGTACTTC. This rearrangement joins TRBV7-9 to TRBJ2-7, with TRBD2 matching 7 bases. CDR3 length: 14 amino acids. Germline CDR1 SEHNR, CDR2 FQNEAQ (reference sequence). The V segment lost 5 bases and the J segment 7 bases; nucleotides outside the gene matches: 11.

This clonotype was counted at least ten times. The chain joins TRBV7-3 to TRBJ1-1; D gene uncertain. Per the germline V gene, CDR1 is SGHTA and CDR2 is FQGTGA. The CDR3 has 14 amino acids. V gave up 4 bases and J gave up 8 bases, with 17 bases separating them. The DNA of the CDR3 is TGTGCCAGCAGCTCCCGAGAACCCCCGGCGGAAGCTTTCTTT. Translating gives CASSSREPPAEAFF.

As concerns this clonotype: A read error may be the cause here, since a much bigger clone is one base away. CDR3 protein: CASSFVREGGTQYF. The CDR3 DNA follows: TGTGCCAGCAGCTTCGTCAGGGAAGGAGGTACGCAGTATTTT. The V and J genes are TRBV7-9 and TRBJ2-3; perhaps D is TRBD1 or TRBD2 (5 bases each). With 3 bases removed from V and 8 bases from J, the gap between germline ends came to 15 bases. The CDR3 contains 14 residues. The germline V gene has CDR1 SEHNR and CDR2 FQNEAQ (reference sequence).

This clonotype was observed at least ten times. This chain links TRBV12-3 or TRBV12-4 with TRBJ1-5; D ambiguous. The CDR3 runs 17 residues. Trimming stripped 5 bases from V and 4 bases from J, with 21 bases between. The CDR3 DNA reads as TGTGCCAGCAGTGACGGAGGGTATTCCGTAGGTAATCAGCCCCAGCATTTT. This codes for CASSDGGYSVGNQPQHF.

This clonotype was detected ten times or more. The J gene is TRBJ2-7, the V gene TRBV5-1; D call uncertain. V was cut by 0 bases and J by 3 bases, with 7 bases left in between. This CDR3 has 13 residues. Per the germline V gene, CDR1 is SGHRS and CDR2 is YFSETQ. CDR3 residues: CASSLAPIYEQYV. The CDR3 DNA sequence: TGCGCCAGCAGCTTGGCCCCAATCTACGAGCAGTACGTC.

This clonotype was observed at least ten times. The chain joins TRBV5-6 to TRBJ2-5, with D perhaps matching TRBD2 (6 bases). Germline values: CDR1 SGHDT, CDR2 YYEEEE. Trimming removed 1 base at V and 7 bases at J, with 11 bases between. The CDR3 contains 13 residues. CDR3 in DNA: TGTGCCAGCAGCTTGAGGCCCGGGGGGACCCAGTACTTC. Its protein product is CASSLRPGGTQYF.